Listed below are T cell receptor beta chains from one sample, sequenced in a study of OX40 agonist ivuxolimab in advanced cancers. Method: immunoSEQ multiplex PCR; TCRdb's copy keeps in-frame clones and lacks some. The sample includes tens of thousands of clones, roughly 84% seen only once; the top ten take around 0.3%. The source was CD4+ or CD8+ T cells sorted from blood, collected in a trial of the OX40 agonist ivuxolimab. Source of these receptors: an adult with an advanced solid tumor such as melanoma, head and neck, liver or kidney cancer. Both conserved end residues are trimmed from each CDR3.

V gene,J gene,CDR3 protein
TRBV7-2,TRBJ1-1,ASSLAGIRDRDVF
TRBV2,TRBJ1-6,ASSDRNSPLH
TRBV7-2,TRBJ2-5,ASSLQRTSGGLKETQY
TRBV7-6,TRBJ2-3,ASSSSGGGGGTDTQY
TRBV5-4,TRBJ1-6,ASSQGENSPLH
TRBV5-4,TRBJ2-7,ASSPGGSYEQY
TRBV7-2,TRBJ1-5,ASSLVGGSQGNQPQH
TRBV15,TRBJ2-7,ATSRDGLGGTEQY
TRBV5-6,TRBJ2-7,ASSFQTGHYEQY
TRBV4-2,TRBJ1-2,ASSQDPFYGYT
TRBV5-6,TRBJ2-3,ASSLVQGSTDTQY
TRBV7-3,TRBJ2-1,ASSSTLGLAGVGEQF
TRBV14,TRBJ1-6,ASSLLGRGVRGNSPLH
TRBV18,TRBJ1-3,ASSSGRTGPGNTIY
TRBV7-6,TRBJ2-1,ASSLGASGGVGEQF
TRBV7-2,TRBJ2-5,ASSLNWGQGLETQY
TRBV5-1,TRBJ2-7,ASSLGELAGGYEQY
TRBV9,TRBJ2-7,ASSVDGDRYEQY
TRBV10-3,TRBJ1-4,AIRQGAEEKLF
TRBV27,TRBJ1-2,ASSPHRSYGYT
TRBV5-6,TRBJ1-5,ASSFGTYRNQPQH
TRBV7-2,TRBJ1-6,ASSPPFNSPLH